The clone carrying this TCR beta chain was detected only a few times. The sample is drawn from a study of human T cells and chemical hapten exposure. TCRdb recomputed calls from the RACE reads with MiXCR, one row per CDR3 protein. Of over 85,000 distinct CDR3 sequences detected, over 10% appear once; the ten largest clones hold approximately 2%. Regarding time point: patch test 1, 2 weeks after DPC sensitization. The treatment: therapeutic diphenylcyclopropenone sensitization with weekly scalp DPC. V shed 5 bases and J 7 bases; nucleotides not matched to a gene: 4. Germline lookup yields CDR1 SNHLY and CDR2 FYNNEI. This CDR3 region has 13 residues.

Sequenced here: whole blood, sampled in connection with sensitization to the hapten diphenylcyclopropenone (DPC). This receptor was taken from a woman aged 40 to 50 with alopecia areata. Some clones in this sample may be carry-over from other donors' samples. The genes are TRBV2 and TRBJ2-7; 11 bases align to TRBD2. CDR3 protein: CASSPRLAGEQYF. CDR3 nucleotide sequence: TGTGCCAGCAGTCCTCGACTAGCGGGAGAGCAGTACTTC.